A single sample gave rise to the 28 T cell receptor beta chains below, sequenced in a study of blood T cell repertoires in COVID-19. Sequencing was performed with immunoSEQ multiplex PCR; in TCRdb, only in-frame clones are kept and a portion is missing. The sample contains 200,000 to 250,000 clones, roughly 79% of which appear only once. Sequencing input: PBMCs or T cells enriched from blood (not recorded which). The receptors shown here come from a woman aged 50 to 65 with acute COVID-19.

This chain uses TRBV28 with TRBJ2-1; 9 bases are shared with TRBD2. After removal of 8 bases from V and 8 bases from J, the junction contained 16 bases not matched to a gene. The CDR3 length is 16 residues. Germline V gene data show CDR1 as MDHEN and CDR2 as SYDVKM. The CDR3 region is CASRGESSGSFYEQFF. DNA for the CDR3: TGTGCCAGCCGAGGAGAGAGTAGCGGGAGTTTCTATGAGCAGTTCTTC.

The V call is TRBV6-2 or TRBV6-3, the J call TRBJ1-1, with D possibly being TRBD1 (5 bases). Trimming left V 5 bases short and J 0 bases short, with 13 bases between. CDR3 length: 15 amino acids. Germline V gene lookup returns CDR1 MNHEY and CDR2 SVGEGT. CDR3 sequence: CASSTGENMNTEAFF. The CDR3 DNA is TGTGCCAGCAGTACGGGGGAAAACATGAACACTGAAGCTTTCTTT.

The sample holds one count of this clone. The chain recombines TRBV6-5 with TRBJ2-5; the match to TRBD1 covers 9 bases. Per germline, CDR1 MNHEY and CDR2 SVGAGI. CDR3 length equals 13 residues. V lost 9 bases and J lost 5; bases outside the gene matches: 7. As DNA, the CDR3 is TGTGCCAGTTTTACAGGGGGCTGGGAGACCCAGTACTTC. Its protein is CASFTGGWETQYF.

The rearrangement uses TRBV5-1 and TRBJ2-7; 7 nucleotides align to TRBD2. Germline V gene data show CDR1 as SGHRS and CDR2 as YFSETQ. The V gene end was trimmed by 4 bases and the J gene end by 1 base; junction bases not matched to a gene: 5. The CDR3 runs 14 residues. In DNA form, the CDR3 reads TGCGCCAGCAGCCCCCGGGGGGATTCCTACGAGCAGTACTTC. Encoded protein: CASSPRGDSYEQYF. The full variable domain, its missing parts supplied by reference TRBV5-1 and TRBJ2-7, is KAGVTQTPRYLIKTRGQQVTLSCSPISGHRSVSWYQQTPGQGLQFLFEYFSETQRNKGNFPGRFSGRQFSNSRSEMNVSTLELGDSALYLCASSPRGDSYEQYFGPGTRLTVT.

The V and J genes are TRBV6-5 and TRBJ2-1; D remains unclear. The V gene lost 4 bases and the J gene lost 6 bases, with 7 bases spanning the gap. The CDR3 length is 12 residues. Germline V gene sequence: CDR1 MNHEY, CDR2 SVGAGI. For the CDR3, the DNA is TGTGCCAGCAGTTCTCCGGGCAATGAGCAGTTCTTC. Protein sequence: CASSSPGNEQFF.

The chain joins TRBV24-1 to TRBJ2-1; maybe TRBD2 (5 bases). From germline, CDR1 is KGHDR and CDR2 SFDVKD. The CDR3 runs to 15 residues. Trimming stripped 5 bases from V and 2 bases from J, with 12 bases between. CDR3 protein: CATSVLSGTYNEQFF. The CDR3 nucleotides are TGTGCCACCAGTGTTCTTTCGGGGACCTACAATGAGCAGTTCTTC.

The chain couples TRBV7-9 to TRBJ2-5; D perhaps matches TRBD2 (7 bases). The CDR3 is made up of 18 amino acids. Trimming stripped 3 bases from V and 5 bases from J, with 25 bases between. In germline, CDR1 is SEHNR, CDR2 FQNEAQ (reference sequence). This CDR3 is CASSFRGGQGPRSETQYF. Written as DNA, the CDR3 is TGTGCCAGCAGCTTTAGGGGGGGGCAGGGCCCAAGGAGCGAGACCCAGTACTTC.

This chain uses TRBV3-1 (or the pseudogene TRBV3-2) with TRBJ1-3; D may be TRBD1 (6 bases). V was cut by 5 bases and J by 4 bases, with 12 bases left in between. CDR1 and CDR2 from the germline V gene are LGHDT and YNNKEL (reference sequence). The CDR3 is 14 residues long. This CDR3 reads CASSSRGAGNTIYF. CDR3 bases: TGTGCCAGCAGCAGCAGGGGCGCGGGAAACACCATATATTTT.

This chain uses TRBV18 with TRBJ2-5; 12 bases match TRBD2. The CDR3 is 17 residues long. V lost 3 bases, J lost 3 bases, and 8 bases stayed unmatched. Germline lookup yields CDR1 KGHSH and CDR2 LQKENI. CDR3 in DNA: TGTGCCAGCTCACCCTTACTAGCGGGGGGACTCAAAGAGACCCAGTACTTC. Translation gives CASSPLLAGGLKETQYF.

In its sample, this clone was seen once. The rearrangement links TRBV4-3 to TRBJ2-4, with D perhaps matching TRBD2 (7 bases). Looked up from germline, CDR1 is LGHNA and CDR2 is YSLEER. The V and J ends lost 3 bases and 8 bases respectively, with 14 bases between them. The CDR3 is 14 amino acids. The chain's CDR3 is CASSQGAGRDIQYF. CDR3 DNA: TGCGCCAGCAGCCAGGGGGCGGGGAGGGACATTCAGTACTTC.

The rearrangement links TRBV6-2 or TRBV6-3 to TRBJ2-7, with a possible D match to TRBD2 (6 bases). There are 15 residues in the CDR3. The V gene lost 6 bases and the J gene lost 3 bases, with 18 bases spanning the gap. Germline values: CDR1 MNHEY, CDR2 SVGEGT. CDR3 sequence (DNA): TGTGCCAGCAGCGACCCCGGGGGTATAGGCTACGAGCAGTACTTC. Amino acid sequence: CASSDPGGIGYEQYF.

This clone is a singleton in its sample. This rearrangement joins TRBV19 to TRBJ1-6; 8 bases line up with TRBD1. The CDR3 sequence is 16 residues long. J gave up 8 bases and V 3 bases, and 9 bases lay outside the gene matches. Germline V gene sequence: CDR1 LNHDA, CDR2 SQIVND (reference sequence). CDR3 sequence (DNA): TGTGCCAGTAGTATTGGGGGACAGGTTCTTTATTCACCCCTCCACTTT. Its translation: CASSIGGQVLYSPLHF. Drawing the rest from reference TRBV19 and TRBJ1-6, the complete variable domain is DGGITQSPKYLFRKEGQNVTLSCEQNLNHDAMYWYRQDPGQGLRLIYYSQIVNDFQKGDIAEGYSVSREKKESFPLTVTSAQKNPTAFYLCASSIGGQVLYSPLHFGNGTRLTVT.

CDR3: CASRPGGSRYEQYF. In nucleotides, the CDR3 is TGTGCCAGCAGACCAGGGGGCTCAAGGTACGAGCAGTACTTC. The chain uses TRBV28 and TRBJ2-7; 8 bases are a match to TRBD1. The CDR3 contains 14 residues. V gave up 6 bases and J gave up 4 bases; unmatched junction bases: 8. Germline lookup yields CDR1 MDHEN and CDR2 SYDVKM.

This clone was picked up one time. The chain has TRBV28 and TRBJ2-1; a possible D gene is TRBD2 (6 bases). Trimming cost V 3 bases and J 3 bases, with 9 bases left between them. This CDR3 comprises 14 residues. Germline V gene lookup returns CDR1 MDHEN and CDR2 SYDVKM. The CDR3 region has the DNA TGTGCCAGCAGTTTGGGACTGAACTACAATGAGCAGTTCTTC. It yields the protein CASSLGLNYNEQFF.

This clone was detected only a few times. The V call is TRBV2, the J call TRBJ2-7; 8 nucleotides line up with TRBD2. The CDR3 sequence is 12 residues long. The junction had 1 base not matched to a gene; V was cut back by 5 bases and J by 4 bases. Germline V gene sequence: CDR1 SNHLY, CDR2 FYNNEI. The CDR3 DNA reads as TGTGCCAGCAGTCGGGGGGGGTACGAGCAGTACTTC. It specifies CASSRGGYEQYF. Together with reference TRBV2 and TRBJ2-7, the CDR3 gives the full variable domain: EPEVTQTPSHQVTQMGQEVILRCVPISNHLYFYWYRQILGQKVEFLVSFYNNEISEKSEIFDDQFSVERPDGSNFTLKIRSTKLEDSAMYFCASSRGGYEQYFGPGTRLTVT.

The chain carries TRBV4-2 and TRBJ2-1; maybe TRBD2 (5 bases). Trimming shortened V by 2 bases and J by 6 bases, and 23 bases separated the two germline ends. Germline V gene lookup returns CDR1 LGHNA and CDR2 YNFKEQ. The CDR3 totals 18 residues. CDR3 protein: CASSQRSGGWESINEQFF. In DNA, the CDR3 is TGTGCCAGCAGCCAAAGGAGTGGCGGGTGGGAGTCCATCAATGAGCAGTTCTTC.

The chain carries TRBV7-9 and TRBJ2-2, with D tentatively TRBD2 (6 bases). The CDR3 is 15 residues long. Trimming took off 1 base at V and 4 bases at J, with 10 bases between the two ends. Per the germline V gene, CDR1 is SEHNR and CDR2 is FQNEAQ (reference sequence). CDR3 residues: CASSLDGGITGELFF. In DNA, the CDR3 is TGTGCCAGCAGCTTAGATGGGGGGATCACCGGGGAGCTGTTTTTT.

The chain uses TRBV28 and TRBJ1-5, with D unclear. The length of the CDR3 is 14 residues. Between the trimmed V and J ends, which lost 3 bases and 9 bases, there was a span of 15 bases. The germline gives CDR1 MDHEN, CDR2 SYDVKM. The CDR3 loop reads CASSLSVSRWPQHF. The CDR3 coding sequence is TGTGCCAGCAGTTTGTCGGTTTCCCGATGGCCCCAGCATTTT.

The gene calls are TRBV7-3 and TRBJ2-1; the match to TRBD2 covers 10 bases. J gave up 8 bases and V 2 bases, and 3 bases lay outside the gene matches. This CDR3 has 14 residues. CDR1 SGHTA and CDR2 FQGTGA come from the germline V gene. CDR3 DNA: TGTGCCAGCAGCTTACTAGCGGGAGTACATGAGCAGTTCTTC. The encoded protein is CASSLLAGVHEQFF.

The sample holds one count of this clone. The gene calls are TRBV29-1 and TRBJ2-5, with 10 bases fitting TRBD2. The CDR3 is 14 amino acids. Germline lookup yields CDR1 SQVTM and CDR2 ANQGSEA. After removal of 5 bases from V and 4 bases from J, the junction contained 7 bases not matched to a gene. The CDR3 here is CSVSSGSVSETQYF. As DNA, the CDR3 is TGCAGCGTTTCTAGCGGGAGTGTTTCAGAGACCCAGTACTTC.

The chain combines TRBV5-1 with TRBJ2-7, with 8 bases aligning to TRBD1. The V gene's germline CDR1 is SGHRS and CDR2 YFSETQ. This CDR3 contains 14 residues. With V trimmed by 3 bases and J by 2 bases, 4 bases remained unmatched. For the CDR3, the DNA is TGCGCCAGCAGCTCCGGACAGGGCCCCTACGAGCAGTACTTC. Translating it yields CASSSGQGPYEQYF.

The gene calls are TRBV7-9 and TRBJ2-7; tentatively, D is TRBD2 (6 bases). V gave up 1 base and J gave up 6 bases, with 19 bases separating them. CDR3 length equals 16 residues. The germline gives CDR1 SEHNR, CDR2 FQNEAQ (reference sequence). DNA for the CDR3: TGTGCCAGCAGCTTAGTAGGGGACGGGGGTCTTGGCGAGCAGTACTTC. Its protein product is CASSLVGDGGLGEQYF.

The gene calls are TRBV4-1 and TRBJ1-4; TRBD1 matches at 8 bases. Germline V gene data show CDR1 as MGHRA and CDR2 as YSYEKL. The CDR3 is made up of 15 amino acids. The trim removed 1 base at V and 8 bases at J, leaving 6 bases unmatched. CDR3 nucleotides: TGCGCCAGCAGCCAAGCAGGACAGGGTAGAGAAAAACTGTTTTTT. Amino acids: CASSQAGQGREKLFF.

The chain recombines TRBV28 with TRBJ1-1; D might be TRBD1 (5 bases). Trimming took off 2 bases at V and 4 bases at J, with 14 bases between the two ends. CDR1 and CDR2 (germline): MDHEN, SYDVKM. This CDR3 contains 15 residues. As DNA, the CDR3 is TGTGCCAGCAGTTTACCCTCGGGGGGTGGCACTGAAGCTTTCTTT. Its translation is CASSLPSGGGTEAFF.

About this clone: A clone one base away is much larger, so this may be a read error. This sample also contains other DNA sequences that code for the same CDR3. This chain joins TRBV24-1 and TRBJ1-2; the match to TRBD1 covers 7 bases. Germline CDR1 reads KGHDR; CDR2 reads SFDVKD. Trimming took 4 bases from V and 4 from J; bases not matched to a gene: 2. CDR3 length equals 13 residues. CDR3 nucleotides: TGTGCCACCAGTGACCGGGACAGCTATGGCTACACCTTC. Translated: CATSDRDSYGYTF.

This clone was recorded once. The genes are TRBV28 and TRBJ2-1; D might be TRBD1 (5 bases). Trimming stripped 4 bases from V and 7 bases from J, with 20 bases between. Germline CDR1 is MDHEN and CDR2 is SYDVKM. The CDR3 loop spans 16 amino acids. The CDR3 protein is CASSSPGQPSGNEQFF. CDR3 DNA: TGTGCCAGCAGTTCTCCGGGTCAACCCTCAGGGAATGAGCAGTTCTTC.

This chain uses TRBV28 with TRBJ2-7; 12 bases agree with TRBD2. Unmatched junction bases numbered 6, after V lost 6 bases and J lost 3 bases. Germline loops: CDR1 MDHEN, CDR2 SYDVKM. The CDR3 totals 15 residues. The CDR3 region is CASSQTSGSLYEQYF. CDR3 DNA sequence: TGTGCCAGCAGCCAGACTAGCGGGAGCCTCTACGAGCAGTACTTC.

This rearrangement joins TRBV28 to TRBJ2-7; D might be TRBD2 (5 bases). The V and J ends lost 3 bases and 1 base respectively, with 10 bases between them. Germline lookup yields CDR1 MDHEN and CDR2 SYDVKM. The CDR3 is 14 amino acids. CDR3 region: CASSLMGVSYEQYF. DNA for the CDR3: TGTGCCAGCAGTTTGATGGGAGTATCCTACGAGCAGTACTTC.